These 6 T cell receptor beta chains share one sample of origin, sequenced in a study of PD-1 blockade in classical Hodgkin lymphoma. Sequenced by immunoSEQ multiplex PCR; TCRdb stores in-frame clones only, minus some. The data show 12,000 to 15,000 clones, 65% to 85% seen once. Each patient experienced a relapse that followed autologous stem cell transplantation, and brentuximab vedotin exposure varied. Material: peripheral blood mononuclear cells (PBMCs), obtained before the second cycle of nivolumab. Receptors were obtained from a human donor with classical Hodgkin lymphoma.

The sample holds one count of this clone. The DNA for the CDR3 is TGTGCCAGCAGCCAAGGTCTAGCGGGGAACACAGATACGCAGTATTTT. Translation: CASSQGLAGNTDTQYF. The chain has TRBV14 and TRBJ2-3; 9 bases are shared with TRBD2. J lost 2 bases, V lost 1 base, and 4 bases had no gene match. Germline V gene sequence: CDR1 SGHDN, CDR2 FVKESK. This CDR3 comprises 16 residues.

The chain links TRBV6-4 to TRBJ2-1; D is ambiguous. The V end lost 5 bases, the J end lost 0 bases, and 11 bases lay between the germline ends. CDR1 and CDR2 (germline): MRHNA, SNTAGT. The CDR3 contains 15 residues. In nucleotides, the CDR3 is TGTGCCAGCAGTCCCAACAGAGACTCCTACAATGAGCAGTTCTTC. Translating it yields CASSPNRDSYNEQFF.

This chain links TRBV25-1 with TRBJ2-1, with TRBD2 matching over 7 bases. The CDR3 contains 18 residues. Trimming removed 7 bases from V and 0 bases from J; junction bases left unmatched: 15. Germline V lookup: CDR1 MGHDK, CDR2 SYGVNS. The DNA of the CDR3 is TGTGCCAGCATGGCTGGGAATAGCGGGTTATACTCCTACAATGAGCAGTTCTTC. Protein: CASMAGNSGLYSYNEQFF.

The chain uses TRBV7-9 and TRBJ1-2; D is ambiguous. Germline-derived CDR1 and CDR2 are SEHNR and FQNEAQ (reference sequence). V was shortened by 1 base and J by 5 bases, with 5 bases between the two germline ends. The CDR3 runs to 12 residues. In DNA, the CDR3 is TGTGCCAGCAGCTTAGGAGGTTATGGCTACACCTTC. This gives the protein CASSLGGYGYTF.

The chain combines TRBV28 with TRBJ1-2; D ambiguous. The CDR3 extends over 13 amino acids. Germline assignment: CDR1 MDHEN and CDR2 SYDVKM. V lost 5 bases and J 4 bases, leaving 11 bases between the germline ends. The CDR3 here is CASSLLGSYGYTF. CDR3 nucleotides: TGTGCCAGCAGTCTCCTCGGGAGCTATGGCTACACCTTC.

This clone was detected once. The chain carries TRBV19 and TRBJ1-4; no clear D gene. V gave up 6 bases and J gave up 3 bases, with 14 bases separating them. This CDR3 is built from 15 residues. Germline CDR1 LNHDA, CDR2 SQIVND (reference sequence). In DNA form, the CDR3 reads TGTGCCAGTAGAGATGTGGGGAGGTCTAATGAAAAACTGTTTTTT. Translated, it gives CASRDVGRSNEKLFF.